This entry features one T cell receptor beta chain sequence. This CDR3 contains 12 residues. The V and J ends lost 3 bases and 1 base respectively, with 3 bases between them. CDR1 and CDR2 (germline): LGHDT, YNNKEL (reference sequence). The record originates from a study of control samples from healthy donors and cancer patients. Libraries were prepared by immunoSEQ multiplex PCR; TCRdb keeps only in-frame clonotypes and omits some of them. The table lists 100,000 to 150,000 clones, about 90% of them singletons. This clonotype was obtained from a man aged 55 to 70 in good health. Sequenced input: blood. The V and J genes are TRBV3-1 (or the pseudogene TRBV3-2) and TRBJ1-1; D not resolved. As DNA, the CDR3 is TGTGCCAGCAGCCAGCGGAACACTGAAGCTTTCTTT. It yields the protein CASSQRNTEAFF.